These 16 T cell receptor beta chains were all obtained from the same sample, sequenced in a study of metastatic and nonmetastatic thyroid tumors. Until they underwent thyroid surgery, no patient had received any treatment. TCRdb reprocessed the PCR reads via MiXCR. The sample holds roughly 30,000 clones, around 25% seen once. Material for sequencing was blood. Receptor source: a female donor with papillary thyroid cancer or a benign thyroid nodule (not recorded which). Some clones in this sample may be carry-over from other donors' samples.

In this sample, this clone turned up many times. V gene TRBV4-3 combines with J gene TRBJ2-3, with D perhaps TRBD2 (6 bases). V was clipped by 0 bases and J by 5 bases, with 15 bases between them. This CDR3 comprises 16 residues. Germline lookup yields CDR1 LGHNA and CDR2 YSLEER. CDR3 sequence (DNA): TGCGCCAGCAGCCAAGAAAATGTTCCGGGGGTAGATACGCAGTATTTT. Translation gives CASSQENVPGVDTQYF.

The sample holds many counts of this clone. This rearrangement joins TRBV12-3 or TRBV12-4 to TRBJ2-2; no reliable D call. Trimming stripped 2 bases from V and 2 bases from J, with 9 bases between. The CDR3 runs to 15 residues. Here the CDR3 reads CASSLSGANTGELFF. The CDR3 coding sequence is TGTGCCAGCAGTTTATCGGGCGCAAACACCGGGGAGCTGTTTTTT.

This clone was observed many times. The rearrangement uses TRBV20-1 and TRBJ2-2; 10 positions match TRBD2. The V and J ends lost 2 bases and 3 bases, in that order; junction bases with no gene match: 0. The CDR3 sequence is 14 residues long. Per the germline V gene, CDR1 is DFQATT and CDR2 is SNEGSKA (reference sequence). CDR3 residues: CSARLAGDTGELFF. CDR3 sequence (DNA): TGCAGTGCTAGACTAGCGGGAGACACCGGGGAGCTGTTTTTT.

In this sample, this clone turned up many times. This chain joins TRBV2 and TRBJ1-2; no definite D call. V was pared by 3 bases and J by 8 bases, with 16 bases between. Germline V gene sequence: CDR1 SNHLY, CDR2 FYNNEI. This CDR3 is 14 amino acids long. The CDR3 region has the DNA TGTGCCAGCAGTGACTCGGCAGGACCTCGGGGCTACACCTTC. Translated, it gives CASSDSAGPRGYTF.

This clone was observed at least ten times. This chain's CDR3 is CASSLIGQVNTEAFF. The CDR3 DNA follows: TGTGCCAGCAGCTTGATTGGACAAGTGAACACTGAAGCTTTCTTT. This chain uses TRBV11-3 with TRBJ1-1; D perhaps matches TRBD1 (5 bases). CDR3 length equals 15 residues. V gave up 3 bases and J gave up 0 bases, with 11 bases separating them. Per germline, CDR1 SGHNT and CDR2 YENEEA. The full variable domain, in which reference TRBV11-3 and TRBJ1-1 provide the parts outside the CDR3, is EAGVVQSPRYKIIEKKQPVAFWCNPISGHNTLYWYLQNLGQGPELLIRYENEEAVDDSQLPKDRFSAERLKGVDSTLKIQPAELGDSAVYLCASSLIGQVNTEAFFGQGTRLTVV.

In the case of this clone: One end of the junction does not line up with germline, which may come from a read error. V usage is TRBV12-3 or TRBV12-4 and J usage is TRBJ2-2; a weak D match, TRBD1 (6 bases). The CDR3 is made up of 14 amino acids. The CDR3 DNA reads TGTGCCATCAGTATTTTACAGGGCACCGGGGAGCTGTTTTTT. As protein: CAISILQGTGELFF.

Sample share makes this clone medium-sized. Other DNA sequences of this sample code for an identical CDR3. The chain combines TRBV7-9 with TRBJ2-7, with a possible D match to TRBD2 (5 bases). V shed 4 bases and J shed 3 bases, with 7 bases lying between them. Germline CDR1 and CDR2: SEHNR and FQNEAQ (reference sequence). CDR3 size: 12 residues. CDR3 sequence (DNA): TGTGCCAGCAGCTCAGACTACTACGAGCAGTACTTC. Translated, it gives CASSSDYYEQYF.

The chain links TRBV11-2 to TRBJ2-3, with 10 bases aligning to TRBD2. CDR1 SGHAT and CDR2 FQNNGV come from the germline V gene. V lost 5 bases and J lost 4; bases outside the gene matches: 15. The CDR3 length is 18 residues. The DNA of the CDR3 is TGTGCCAGCAGCGATGCTTTGTTAGCGGGAGGAAGGGCAGATACGCAGTATTTT. It translates to CASSDALLAGGRADTQYF.

This clone was counted many times. The rearrangement joins TRBV19 to TRBJ2-3; 12 bases are shared with TRBD1. The CDR3 loop spans 15 amino acids. V lost 7 bases, J lost 4 bases, and 6 bases stayed unmatched. Germline V gives CDR1 LNHDA, CDR2 SQIVND (reference sequence). This CDR3 reads CASTPGQGASDTQYF. DNA for the CDR3: TGTGCCAGTACCCCGGGACAGGGGGCCTCAGATACGCAGTATTTT.

This clone was detected ten times or more. V gene TRBV24-1 combines with J gene TRBJ2-1; 14 bases match TRBD2. J lost 10 bases, V lost 0 bases, and 4 bases had no gene match. Germline values: CDR1 KGHDR, CDR2 SFDVKD. This CDR3 has 16 amino acids. CDR3 DNA: TGTGCCACCAGTGATTTGGGGACTAGCGGGAGAGGCGAGCAGTTCTTC. Translated: CATSDLGTSGRGEQFF.

About this clone itself: The junction and the germline gene differ at one end; a read error may be behind it. This chain uses TRBV2 with TRBJ1-2; D might be TRBD1 (6 bases). CDR1 is SNHLY, CDR2 FYNNEI, per germline. This CDR3 is 16 amino acids long. CDR3 region: CSSSPRVGVRGGGYTF. The CDR3 DNA sequence: TGTTCCAGCAGTCCCCGCGTGGGGGTCAGGGGAGGTGGCTACACCTTC.

There are a few counts of this clone. The chain employs TRBV12-3 or TRBV12-4 and TRBJ2-7; TRBD1 matches 11 bases. The length of the CDR3 is 15 residues. J gave up 8 bases and V 5 bases, and 11 bases lay outside the gene matches. CDR3 nucleotide sequence: TGTGCCAGCAGTCTTCCGGGACAGGGGGTTAGAAAGCAGTACTTC. Amino acids: CASSLPGQGVRKQYF.

There are many counts of this clone. The chain employs TRBV6-1 and TRBJ2-2; 7 nucleotides align to TRBD2. The CDR3 spans 16 residues. Germline lookup yields CDR1 MNHNS and CDR2 SASEGT. V gave up 6 bases and J gave up 6 bases; unmatched junction bases: 13. CDR3 DNA: TGTGCCAGCAGAGCCCACGGCGGGAGTGGTGCCGGGGAGCTGTTTTTT. Its translation is CASRAHGGSGAGELFF.

This clone was counted only a few times. The chain combines TRBV6-5 with TRBJ1-2, with D hard to call. This CDR3 has 13 amino acids. V lost 5 bases, J lost 2 bases, and 9 bases lay in between. The germline V gene has CDR1 MNHEY and CDR2 SVGAGI. The CDR3 DNA sequence: TGTGCCAGCAGTCTACAGTGGAACTATGGCTACACCTTC. This translates into CASSLQWNYGYTF.

This clone came up a few times. This chain joins TRBV6-5 and TRBJ2-2; weak D call: TRBD1 (5 bases). CDR3 length equals 15 residues. Germline V gene data show CDR1 as MNHEY and CDR2 as SVGAGI. V shed 8 bases and J shed 3 bases, with 16 bases lying between them. The CDR3 nucleotides read TGTGCCAGCTGTTCTCCAGGGCTCTACACCGGGGAGCTGTTTTTT. Amino acid sequence: CASCSPGLYTGELFF.

This clone came up many times. The chain has TRBV20-1 and TRBJ2-5, with unresolved D. The germline V gene has CDR1 DFQATT and CDR2 SNEGSKA (reference sequence). This CDR3 contains 12 residues. Trimming stripped 1 base from V and 5 bases from J, with 8 bases between. The CDR3, as DNA: TGCAGTGCTAGAGGACTGGGTGAGACCCAGTACTTC. This gives the protein CSARGLGETQYF.